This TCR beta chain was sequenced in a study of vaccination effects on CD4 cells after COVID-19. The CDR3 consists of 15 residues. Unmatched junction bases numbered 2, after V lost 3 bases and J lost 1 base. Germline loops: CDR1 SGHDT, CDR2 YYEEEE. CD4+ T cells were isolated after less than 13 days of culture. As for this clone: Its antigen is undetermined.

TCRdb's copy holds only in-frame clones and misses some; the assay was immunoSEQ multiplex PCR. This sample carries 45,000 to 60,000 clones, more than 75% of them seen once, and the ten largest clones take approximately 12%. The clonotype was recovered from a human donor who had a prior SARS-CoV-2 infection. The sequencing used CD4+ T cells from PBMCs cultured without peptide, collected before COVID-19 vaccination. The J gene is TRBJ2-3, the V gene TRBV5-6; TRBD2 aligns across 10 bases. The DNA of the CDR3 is TGTGCCAGCAGCTCCGGGACTAGCGGCACAGATACGCAGTATTTT. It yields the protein CASSSGTSGTDTQYF. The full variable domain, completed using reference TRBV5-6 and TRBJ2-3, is DAGVTQSPTHLIKTRGQQVTLRCSPKSGHDTVSWYQQALGQGPQFIFQYYEEEERQRGNFPDRFSGHQFPNYSSELNVNALLLGDSALYLCASSSGTSGTDTQYFGPGTRLTVL.